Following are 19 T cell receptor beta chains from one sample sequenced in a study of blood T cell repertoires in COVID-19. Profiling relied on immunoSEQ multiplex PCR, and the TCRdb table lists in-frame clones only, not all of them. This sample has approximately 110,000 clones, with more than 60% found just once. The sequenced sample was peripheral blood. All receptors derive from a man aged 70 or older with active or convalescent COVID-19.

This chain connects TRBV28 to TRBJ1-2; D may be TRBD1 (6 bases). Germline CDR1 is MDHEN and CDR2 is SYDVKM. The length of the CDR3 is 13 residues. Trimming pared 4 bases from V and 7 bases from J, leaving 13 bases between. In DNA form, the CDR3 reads TGTGCCAGCAGTTCCACAGGGTTCATTGGCTACACCTTC. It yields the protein CASSSTGFIGYTF.

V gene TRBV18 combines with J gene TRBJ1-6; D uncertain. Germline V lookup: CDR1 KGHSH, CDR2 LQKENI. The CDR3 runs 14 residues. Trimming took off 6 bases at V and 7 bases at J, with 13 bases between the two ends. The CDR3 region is CASSRTSGNSPLHF. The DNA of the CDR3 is TGTGCCAGCTCCCGGACGTCGGGGAATTCACCCCTCCACTTT. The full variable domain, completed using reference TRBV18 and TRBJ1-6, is NAGVMQNPRHLVRRRGQEARLRCSPMKGHSHVYWYRQLPEEGLKFMVYLQKENIIDESGMPKERFSAEFPKEGPSILRIQQVVRGDSAAYFCASSRTSGNSPLHFGNGTRLTVT.

The CDR3 region is CASSYNRPYGYTF. The DNA for the CDR3 is TGTGCCAGCAGTTATAACAGGCCCTATGGCTACACCTTC. The genes are TRBV28 and TRBJ1-2, with a tentative D call TRBD1 (5 bases). Per the germline V gene, CDR1 is MDHEN and CDR2 is SYDVKM. V was cut by 4 bases and J by 4 bases, with 10 bases left in between. The CDR3 runs 13 residues.

CDR3 in DNA: TGTGCCAGCAGTCCCTTATGGGGGGGGACTAGCGGGAGGAAGGATGGGGCCGGGGAGCTGTTTTTT. Translated: CASSPLWGGTSGRKDGAGELFF. This chain uses TRBV27 with TRBJ2-2; 15 bases are shared with TRBD2. CDR3 length: 22 residues. Trimming removed 5 bases from V and 6 bases from J; junction bases left unmatched: 22. CDR1 and CDR2 from the germline V gene are MNHEY and SMNVEV (reference sequence).

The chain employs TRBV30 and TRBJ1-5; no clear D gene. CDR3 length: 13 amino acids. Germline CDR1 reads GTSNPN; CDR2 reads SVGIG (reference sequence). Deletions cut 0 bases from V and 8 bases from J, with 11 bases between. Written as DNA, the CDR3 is TGTGCCTGGAGTGTACTGGCGGGTGAGCCCCAGCATTTT. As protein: CAWSVLAGEPQHF.

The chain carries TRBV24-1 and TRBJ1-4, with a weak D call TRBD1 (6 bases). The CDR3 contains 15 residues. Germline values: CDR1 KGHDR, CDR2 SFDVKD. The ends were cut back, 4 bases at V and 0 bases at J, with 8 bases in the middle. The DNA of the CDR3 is TGTGCCACCAGTGAAGGGGGAGCAACTAATGAAAAACTGTTTTTT. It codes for CATSEGGATNEKLFF.

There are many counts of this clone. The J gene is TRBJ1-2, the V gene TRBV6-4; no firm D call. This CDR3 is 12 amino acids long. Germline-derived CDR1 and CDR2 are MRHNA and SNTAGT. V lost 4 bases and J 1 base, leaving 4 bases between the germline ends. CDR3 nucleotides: TGTGCCAGCAGTGGCGATAACTATGGCTACACCTTC. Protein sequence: CASSGDNYGYTF.

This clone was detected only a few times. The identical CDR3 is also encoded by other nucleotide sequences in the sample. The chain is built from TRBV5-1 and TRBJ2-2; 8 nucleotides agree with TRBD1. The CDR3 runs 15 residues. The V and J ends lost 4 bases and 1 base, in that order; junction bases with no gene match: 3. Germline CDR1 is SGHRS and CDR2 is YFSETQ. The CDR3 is CASSPGTGNTGELFF. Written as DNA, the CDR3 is TGCGCCAGCAGCCCCGGGACAGGGAACACCGGGGAGCTGTTTTTT.

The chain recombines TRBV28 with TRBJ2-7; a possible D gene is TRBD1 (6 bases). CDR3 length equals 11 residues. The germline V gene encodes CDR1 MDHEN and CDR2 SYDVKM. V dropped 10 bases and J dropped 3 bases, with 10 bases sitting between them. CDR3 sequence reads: CATRQVYEQYF. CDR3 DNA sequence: TGTGCCACACGACAGGTCTACGAGCAGTACTTC. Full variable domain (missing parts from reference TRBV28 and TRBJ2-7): DVKVTQSSRYLVKRTGEKVFLECVQDMDHENMFWYRQDPGLGLRLIYFSYDVKMKEKGDIPEGYSVSREKKERFSLILESASTNQTSMYLCATRQVYEQYFGPGTRLTVT.

This CDR3 reads CASSKDRLGGNIQYF. The CDR3 nucleotides read TGTGCCAGCAGCAAAGACAGGTTAGGCGGAAACATTCAGTACTTC. The chain has TRBV21-1 and TRBJ2-4; TRBD1 reflects the table's D call only, with no check against the DNA. TRBV21-1 is classified as a pseudogene. The CDR3 loop spans 15 amino acids.

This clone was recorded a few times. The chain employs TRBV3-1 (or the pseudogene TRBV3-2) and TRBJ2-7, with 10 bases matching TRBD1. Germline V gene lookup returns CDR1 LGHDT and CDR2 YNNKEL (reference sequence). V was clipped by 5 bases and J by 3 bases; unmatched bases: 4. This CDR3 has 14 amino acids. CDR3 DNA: TGTGCCAGCAGCGCGTGGGACAGGGGCTACGAGCAGTACTTC. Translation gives CASSAWDRGYEQYF.

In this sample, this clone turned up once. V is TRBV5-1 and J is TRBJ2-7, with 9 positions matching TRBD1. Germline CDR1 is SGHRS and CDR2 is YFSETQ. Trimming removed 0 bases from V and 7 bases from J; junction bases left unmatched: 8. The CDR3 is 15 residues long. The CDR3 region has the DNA TGCGCCAGCAGCTTGGTAGGACAGGGGTCTTATGAGCAGTACTTC. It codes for CASSLVGQGSYEQYF.

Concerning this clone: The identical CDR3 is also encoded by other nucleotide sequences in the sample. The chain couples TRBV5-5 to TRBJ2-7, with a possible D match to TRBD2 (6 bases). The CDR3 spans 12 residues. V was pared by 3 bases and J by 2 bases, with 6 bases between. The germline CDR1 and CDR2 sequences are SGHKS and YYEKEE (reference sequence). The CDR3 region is CASSSGAYEQYF. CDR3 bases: TGTGCCAGCAGCTCGGGAGCCTACGAGCAGTACTTC.

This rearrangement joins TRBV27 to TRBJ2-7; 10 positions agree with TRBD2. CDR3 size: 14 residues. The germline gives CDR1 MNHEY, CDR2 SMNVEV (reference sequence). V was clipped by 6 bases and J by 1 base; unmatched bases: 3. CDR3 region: CASRASGGSYEQYF. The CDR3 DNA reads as TGTGCCAGCAGGGCTAGCGGGGGTTCCTACGAGCAGTACTTC.

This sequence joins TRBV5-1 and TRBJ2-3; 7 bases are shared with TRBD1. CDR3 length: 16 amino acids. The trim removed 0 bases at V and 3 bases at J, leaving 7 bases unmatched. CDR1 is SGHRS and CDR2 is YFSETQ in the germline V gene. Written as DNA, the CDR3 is TGCGCCAGCAGCTTGGACAGGGGCCCAGGGACAGATACGCAGTATTTT. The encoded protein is CASSLDRGPGTDTQYF. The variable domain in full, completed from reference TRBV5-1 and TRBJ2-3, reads KAGVTQTPRYLIKTRGQQVTLSCSPISGHRSVSWYQQTPGQGLQFLFEYFSETQRNKGNFPGRFSGRQFSNSRSEMNVSTLELGDSALYLCASSLDRGPGTDTQYFGPGTRLTVL.

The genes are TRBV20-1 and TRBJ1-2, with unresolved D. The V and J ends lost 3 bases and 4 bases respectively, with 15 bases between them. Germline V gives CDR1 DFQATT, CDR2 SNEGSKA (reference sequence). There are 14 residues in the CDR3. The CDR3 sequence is CSASGFHDIYGYTF. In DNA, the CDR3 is TGCAGTGCTAGTGGGTTTCATGACATCTATGGCTACACCTTC.

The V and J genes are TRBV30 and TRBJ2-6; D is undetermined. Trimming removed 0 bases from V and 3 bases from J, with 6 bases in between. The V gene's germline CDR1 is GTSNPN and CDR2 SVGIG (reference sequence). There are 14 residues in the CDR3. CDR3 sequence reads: CAWSVRSGANVLTF. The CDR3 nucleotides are TGTGCCTGGAGTGTCAGAAGTGGGGCCAACGTCCTGACTTTC.

The CDR3 protein is CASSLAVTGELFF. The CDR3 DNA follows: TGTGCCAGCAGCTTAGCAGTCACCGGGGAGCTGTTTTTT. The chain uses TRBV11-3 and TRBJ2-2; D call uncertain. V lost 1 base and J 4 bases, leaving 4 bases between the germline ends. The CDR3 has 13 residues. The germline CDR1 and CDR2 sequences are SGHNT and YENEEA.

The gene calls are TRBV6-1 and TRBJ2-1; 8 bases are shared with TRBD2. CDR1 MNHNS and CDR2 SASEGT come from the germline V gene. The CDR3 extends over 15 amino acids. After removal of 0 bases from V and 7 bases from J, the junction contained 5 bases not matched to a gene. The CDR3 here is CASSEASGRRNEQFF. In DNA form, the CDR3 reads TGTGCCAGCAGTGAAGCAAGCGGGAGAAGGAATGAGCAGTTCTTC.